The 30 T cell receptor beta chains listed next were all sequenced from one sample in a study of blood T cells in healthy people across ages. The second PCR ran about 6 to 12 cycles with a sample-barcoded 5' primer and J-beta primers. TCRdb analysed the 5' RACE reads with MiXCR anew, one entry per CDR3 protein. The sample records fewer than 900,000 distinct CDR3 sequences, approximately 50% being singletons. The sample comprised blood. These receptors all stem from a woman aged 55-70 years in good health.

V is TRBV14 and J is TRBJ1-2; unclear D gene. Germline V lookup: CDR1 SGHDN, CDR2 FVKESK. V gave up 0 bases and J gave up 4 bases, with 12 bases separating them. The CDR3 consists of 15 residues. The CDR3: CASSQDWDWPYGYTF. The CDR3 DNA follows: TGTGCCAGCAGCCAAGATTGGGATTGGCCCTATGGCTACACCTTC.

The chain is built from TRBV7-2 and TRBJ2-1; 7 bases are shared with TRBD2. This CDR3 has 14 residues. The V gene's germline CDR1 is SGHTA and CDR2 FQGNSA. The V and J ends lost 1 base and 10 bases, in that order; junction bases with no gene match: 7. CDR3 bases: TGTGCCAGCAGCTTAGTACGGGAGGCAGGGGAGCAGTTCTTC. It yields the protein CASSLVREAGEQFF.

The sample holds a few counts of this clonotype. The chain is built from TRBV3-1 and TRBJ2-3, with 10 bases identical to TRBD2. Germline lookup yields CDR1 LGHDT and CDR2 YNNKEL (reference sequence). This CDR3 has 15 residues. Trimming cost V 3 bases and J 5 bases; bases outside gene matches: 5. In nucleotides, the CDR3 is TGTGCCAGCAGCCAGGCTAGCGGGGGAGGAGATACGCAGTATTTT. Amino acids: CASSQASGGGDTQYF.

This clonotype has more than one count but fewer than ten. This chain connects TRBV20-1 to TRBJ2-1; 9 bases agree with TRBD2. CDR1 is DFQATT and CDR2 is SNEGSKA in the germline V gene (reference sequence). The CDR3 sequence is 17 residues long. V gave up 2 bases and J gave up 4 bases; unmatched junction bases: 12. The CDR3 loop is CSARSSSGTEGYNEQFF. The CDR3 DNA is TGCAGTGCTAGATCTTCTAGCGGGACCGAAGGGTACAATGAGCAGTTCTTC.

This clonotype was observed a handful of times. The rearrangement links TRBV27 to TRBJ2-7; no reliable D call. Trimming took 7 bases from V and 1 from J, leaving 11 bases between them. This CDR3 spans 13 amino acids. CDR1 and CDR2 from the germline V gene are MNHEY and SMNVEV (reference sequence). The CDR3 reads CASKVLDSYEQYF. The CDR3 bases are TGTGCCAGCAAGGTTTTGGATTCCTACGAGCAGTACTTC.

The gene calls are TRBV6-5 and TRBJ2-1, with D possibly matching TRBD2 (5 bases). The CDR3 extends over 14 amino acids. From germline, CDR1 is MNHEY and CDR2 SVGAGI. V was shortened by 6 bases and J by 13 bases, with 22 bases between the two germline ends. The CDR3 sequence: CASRRGLGLETQFF. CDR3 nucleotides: TGTGCCAGCAGAAGAGGGTTGGGATTGGAGACCCAGTTCTTC.

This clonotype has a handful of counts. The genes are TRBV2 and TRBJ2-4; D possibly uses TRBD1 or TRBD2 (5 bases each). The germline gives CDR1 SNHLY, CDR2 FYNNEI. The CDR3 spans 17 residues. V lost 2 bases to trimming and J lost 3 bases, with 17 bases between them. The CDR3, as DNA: TGTGCCAGCAGTGAAAGATTAGGGGACGGTGGCAAAAACATTCAGTACTTC. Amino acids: CASSERLGDGGKNIQYF.

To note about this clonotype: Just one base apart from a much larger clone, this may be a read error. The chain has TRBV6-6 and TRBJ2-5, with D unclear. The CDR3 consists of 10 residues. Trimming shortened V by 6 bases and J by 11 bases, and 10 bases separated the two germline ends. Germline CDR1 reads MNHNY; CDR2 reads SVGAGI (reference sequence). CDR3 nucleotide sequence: TGTGCCAGCAGGGATAATGAGCAGTACTTC. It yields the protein CASRDNEQYF.

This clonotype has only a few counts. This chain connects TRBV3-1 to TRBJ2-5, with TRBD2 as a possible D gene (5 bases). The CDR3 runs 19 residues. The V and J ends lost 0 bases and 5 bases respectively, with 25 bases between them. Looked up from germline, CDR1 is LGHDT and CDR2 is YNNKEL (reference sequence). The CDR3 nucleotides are TGTGCCAGCAGCCAAGATAGTCGGGCTTTTGGGCTTCGAGGGGAGACCCAGTACTTC. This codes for CASSQDSRAFGLRGETQYF.

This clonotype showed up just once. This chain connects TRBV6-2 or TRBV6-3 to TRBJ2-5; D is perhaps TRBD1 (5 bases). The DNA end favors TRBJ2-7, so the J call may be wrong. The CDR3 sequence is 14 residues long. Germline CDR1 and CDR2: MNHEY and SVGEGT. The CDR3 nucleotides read TGTGCCAGCAGTTGGGGCCCCTCCGGGCACGAGCAGTACTTC. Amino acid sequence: CASSWGPSGHEQYF.

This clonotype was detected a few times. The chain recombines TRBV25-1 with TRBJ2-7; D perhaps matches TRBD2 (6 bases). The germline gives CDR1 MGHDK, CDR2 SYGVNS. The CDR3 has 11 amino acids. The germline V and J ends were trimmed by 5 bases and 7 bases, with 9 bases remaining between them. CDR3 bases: TGTGCCAGCAGTAGGGACTGGGAGCAGTACTTC. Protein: CASSRDWEQYF.

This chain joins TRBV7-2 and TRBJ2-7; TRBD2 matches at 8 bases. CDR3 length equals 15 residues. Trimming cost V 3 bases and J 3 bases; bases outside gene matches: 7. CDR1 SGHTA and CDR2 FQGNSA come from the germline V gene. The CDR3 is CASSFPGLGVYEQYF. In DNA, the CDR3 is TGTGCCAGCAGCTTCCCGGGACTAGGGGTCTACGAGCAGTACTTC.

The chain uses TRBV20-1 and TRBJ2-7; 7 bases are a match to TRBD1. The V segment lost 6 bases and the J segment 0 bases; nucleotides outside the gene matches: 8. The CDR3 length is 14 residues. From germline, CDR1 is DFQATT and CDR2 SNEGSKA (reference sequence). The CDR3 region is CSAPTGDGSYEQYF. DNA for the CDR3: TGCAGTGCCCCTACAGGGGACGGCTCCTACGAGCAGTACTTC.

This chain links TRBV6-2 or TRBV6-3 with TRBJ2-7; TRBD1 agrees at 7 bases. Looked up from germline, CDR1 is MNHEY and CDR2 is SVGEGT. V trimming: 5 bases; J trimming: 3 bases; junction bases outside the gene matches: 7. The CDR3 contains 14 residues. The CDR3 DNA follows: TGTGCCAGCAGTGAGCCCGGGACAGACTACGAGCAGTACTTC. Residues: CASSEPGTDYEQYF.

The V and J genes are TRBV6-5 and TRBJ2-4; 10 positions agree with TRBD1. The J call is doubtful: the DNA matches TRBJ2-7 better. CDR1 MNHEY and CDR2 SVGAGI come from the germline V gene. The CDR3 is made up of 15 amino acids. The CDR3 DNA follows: TGTGCCAGCAGTTACTCCGGGACAGGGGACTACGAGCAGTACTTC. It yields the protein CASSYSGTGDYEQYF.

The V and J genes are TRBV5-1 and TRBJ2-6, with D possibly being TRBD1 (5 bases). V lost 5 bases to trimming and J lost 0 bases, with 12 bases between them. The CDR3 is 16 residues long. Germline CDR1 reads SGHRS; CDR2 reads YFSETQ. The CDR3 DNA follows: TGCGCCAGCAGGTTGACAGCTCACTCTGGGGCCAACGTCCTGACTTTC. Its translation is CASRLTAHSGANVLTF. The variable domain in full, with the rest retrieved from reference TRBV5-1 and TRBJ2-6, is KAGVTQTPRYLIKTRGQQVTLSCSPISGHRSVSWYQQTPGQGLQFLFEYFSETQRNKGNFPGRFSGRQFSNSRSEMNVSTLELGDSALYLCASRLTAHSGANVLTFGAGSRLTVL.

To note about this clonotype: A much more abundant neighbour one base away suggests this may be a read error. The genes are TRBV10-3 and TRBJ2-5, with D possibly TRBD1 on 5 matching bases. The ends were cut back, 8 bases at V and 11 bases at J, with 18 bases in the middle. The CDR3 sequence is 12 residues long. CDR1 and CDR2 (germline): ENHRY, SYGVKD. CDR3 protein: CAIQGSYNEQYF. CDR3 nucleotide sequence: TGTGCCATCCAGGGTTCCTACAATGAGCAGTACTTC.

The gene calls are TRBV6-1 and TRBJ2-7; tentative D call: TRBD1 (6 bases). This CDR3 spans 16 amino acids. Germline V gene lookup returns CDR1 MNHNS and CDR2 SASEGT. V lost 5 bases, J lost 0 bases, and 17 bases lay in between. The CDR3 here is CASSFQGTRVSYEQYF. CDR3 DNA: TGTGCCAGCAGTTTTCAGGGGACGAGGGTCTCCTACGAGCAGTACTTC.

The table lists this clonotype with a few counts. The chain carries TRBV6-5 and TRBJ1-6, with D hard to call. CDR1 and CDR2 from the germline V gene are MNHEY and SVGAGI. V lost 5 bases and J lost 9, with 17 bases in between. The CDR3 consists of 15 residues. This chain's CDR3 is CASSSSGLGSSPLHF. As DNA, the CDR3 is TGTGCCAGCAGTAGCTCGGGATTGGGGAGTTCACCCCTCCACTTT.

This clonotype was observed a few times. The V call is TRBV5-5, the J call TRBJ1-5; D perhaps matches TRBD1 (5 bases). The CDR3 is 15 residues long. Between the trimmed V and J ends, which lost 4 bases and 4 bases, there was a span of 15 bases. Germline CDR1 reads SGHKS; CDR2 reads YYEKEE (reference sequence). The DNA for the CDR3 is TGTGCCAGCAGCGGCGGGGCGGGGAGGAATCAGCCCCAGCATTTT. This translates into CASSGGAGRNQPQHF.

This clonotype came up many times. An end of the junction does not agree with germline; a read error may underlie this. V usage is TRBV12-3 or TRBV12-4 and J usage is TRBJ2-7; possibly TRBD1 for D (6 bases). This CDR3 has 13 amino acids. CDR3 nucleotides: TGTGCCAGCAGCTTAGGACAGTCCTACGAGCAGTACTTC. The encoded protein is CASSLGQSYEQYF.

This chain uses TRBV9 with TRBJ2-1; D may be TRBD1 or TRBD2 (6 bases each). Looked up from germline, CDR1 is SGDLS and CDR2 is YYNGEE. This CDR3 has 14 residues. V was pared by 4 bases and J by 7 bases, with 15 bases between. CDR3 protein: CASSPRGEGNEQFF. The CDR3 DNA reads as TGTGCCAGCAGCCCGAGGGGGGAAGGGAATGAGCAGTTCTTC. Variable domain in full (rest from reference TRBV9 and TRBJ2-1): DSGVTQTPKHLITATGQRVTLRCSPRSGDLSVYWYQQSLDQGLQFLIQYYNGEERAKGNILERFSAQQFPDLHSELNLSSLELGDSALYFCASSPRGEGNEQFFGPGTRLTVL.

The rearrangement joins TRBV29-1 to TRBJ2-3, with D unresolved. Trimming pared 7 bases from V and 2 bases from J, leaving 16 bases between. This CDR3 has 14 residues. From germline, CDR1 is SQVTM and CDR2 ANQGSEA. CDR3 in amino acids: CSGTGRTDTDTQYF. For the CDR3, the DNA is TGCAGCGGCACCGGGCGAACGGACACAGATACGCAGTATTTT.

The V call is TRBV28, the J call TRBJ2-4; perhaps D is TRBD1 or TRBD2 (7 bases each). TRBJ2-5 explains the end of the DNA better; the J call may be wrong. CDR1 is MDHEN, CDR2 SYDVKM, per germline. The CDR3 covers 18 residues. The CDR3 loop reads CASSSNEGGEGAQETQYF. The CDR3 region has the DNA TGTGCCAGCAGTTCCAATGAAGGAGGGGAGGGGGCCCAAGAGACCCAGTACTTC.

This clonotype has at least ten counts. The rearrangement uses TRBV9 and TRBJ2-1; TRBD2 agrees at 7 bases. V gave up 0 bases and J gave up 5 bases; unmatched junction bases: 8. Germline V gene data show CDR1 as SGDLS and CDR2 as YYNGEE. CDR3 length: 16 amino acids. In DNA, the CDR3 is TGTGCCAGCAGCGTAGGCGCGGGGGAGGGACACAATGAGCAGTTCTTC. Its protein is CASSVGAGEGHNEQFF.

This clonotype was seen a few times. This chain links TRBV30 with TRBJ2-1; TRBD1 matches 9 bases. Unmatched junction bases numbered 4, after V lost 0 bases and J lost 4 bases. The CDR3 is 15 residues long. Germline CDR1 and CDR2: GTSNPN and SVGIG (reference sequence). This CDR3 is CAWSVPGQGYNEQFF. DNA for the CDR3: TGTGCCTGGAGTGTACCGGGACAGGGATACAATGAGCAGTTCTTC. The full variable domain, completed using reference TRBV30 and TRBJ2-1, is SQTIHQWPATLVQPVGSPLSLECTVEGTSNPNLYWYRQAAGRGLQLLFYSVGIGQISSEVPQNLSASRPQDRQFILSSKKLLLSDSGFYLCAWSVPGQGYNEQFFGPGTRLTVL.

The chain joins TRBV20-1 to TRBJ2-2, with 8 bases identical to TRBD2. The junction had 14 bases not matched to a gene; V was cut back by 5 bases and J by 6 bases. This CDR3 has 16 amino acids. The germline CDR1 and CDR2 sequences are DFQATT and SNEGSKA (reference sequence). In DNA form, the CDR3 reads TGCAGTGCTCAAACCTGGGGACTAGGTTCGGCCGGGGAGCTGTTTTTT. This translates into CSAQTWGLGSAGELFF.

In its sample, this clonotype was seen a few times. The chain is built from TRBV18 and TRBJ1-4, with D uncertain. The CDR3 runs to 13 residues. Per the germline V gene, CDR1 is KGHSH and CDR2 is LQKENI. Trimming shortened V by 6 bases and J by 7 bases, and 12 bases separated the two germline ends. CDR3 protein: CASSRDWSEKLFF. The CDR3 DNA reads TGTGCCAGCTCGCGGGATTGGAGTGAAAAACTGTTTTTT.

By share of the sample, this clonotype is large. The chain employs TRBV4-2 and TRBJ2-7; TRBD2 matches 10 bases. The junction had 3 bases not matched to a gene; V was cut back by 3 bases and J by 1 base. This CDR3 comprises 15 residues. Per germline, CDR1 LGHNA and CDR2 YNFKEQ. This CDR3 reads CASSHGLAVSYEQYF. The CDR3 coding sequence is TGTGCCAGCAGCCACGGACTAGCGGTATCCTACGAGCAGTACTTC.

The CDR3 DNA reads TGTGCCAGCAGACCCAAGCCACCCCTGGGTGGGCCACATGCGCAGTATTTT. Protein product: CASRPKPPLGGPHAQYF. The rearrangement links TRBV27 to TRBJ2-3, with D unresolved. Trimming stripped 6 bases from V and 10 bases from J, with 29 bases between. The CDR3 is 17 amino acids. The germline V gene encodes CDR1 MNHEY and CDR2 SMNVEV (reference sequence).